These 5 T cell receptor beta chains originate from one sample sequenced in a study of CD8 T cells in ankylosing spondylitis. Regarding the study as a whole: A TCR beta motif made of several highly homologous variants seemed typical of ankylosing spondylitis blood.

TCRdb independently ran MiXCR on the 5' RACE reads; one entry per CDR3 protein. The sample has about 220,000 distinct CDR3 sequences, around 19% seen once. Their antigens remain unidentified. The sequenced sample consisted of blood, either unsorted or a sorted T cell fraction (not recorded which). Every receptor here comes from a male donor with ankylosing spondylitis.

This chain uses TRBV10-3 with TRBJ2-1, with 7 positions matching TRBD2. The CDR3 has 13 amino acids. Germline values: CDR1 ENHRY, CDR2 SYGVKD. Trimming took 3 bases from V and 9 from J; bases not matched to a gene: 5. The CDR3 DNA reads as TGTGCCATCAGTGAAGTAGCGGGCACTGAGCAGTTCTTC. It codes for CAISEVAGTEQFF.

The chain recombines TRBV20-1 with TRBJ2-1, with D possibly TRBD2 on 7 matching bases. V lost 2 bases and J 3 bases, leaving 20 bases between the germline ends. This CDR3 has 17 amino acids. Germline V lookup: CDR1 DFQATT, CDR2 SNEGSKA (reference sequence). The CDR3 DNA reads as TGCAGTGCTAGAAACCGGGGGGCAGGAGACCTCTACAATGAGCAGTTCTTC. It specifies CSARNRGAGDLYNEQFF.

This clonotype was seen a handful of times. The V call is TRBV20-1, the J call TRBJ2-1; 7 bases map to TRBD2. The CDR3 spans 14 residues. Per germline, CDR1 DFQATT and CDR2 SNEGSKA (reference sequence). The junction had 11 bases not matched to a gene; V was cut back by 5 bases and J by 7 bases. CDR3 coding DNA: TGCAGTGCTCTGTCGTGGGGAGCGGGAAATGAGCAGTTCTTC. Its translation: CSALSWGAGNEQFF.

In its sample, this clonotype was seen many times. The chain has TRBV29-1 and TRBJ2-2; D is undetermined. Trimming pared 5 bases from V and 1 base from J, leaving 8 bases between. This CDR3 spans 13 amino acids. CDR1 SQVTM and CDR2 ANQGSEA come from the germline V gene. CDR3 region: CSVLNGNTGELFF. The CDR3 DNA follows: TGCAGCGTTCTAAACGGGAACACCGGGGAGCTGTTTTTT.

This clonotype appeared a few times. The CDR3 is CASSNGPSYEQYF. Here the CDR3 DNA reads TGCGCCAGCAGCAACGGACCCTCCTACGAGCAGTACTTC. V and J are TRBV5-1 and TRBJ2-7; D ambiguous. Germline V lookup: CDR1 SGHRS, CDR2 YFSETQ. The length of the CDR3 is 13 residues. Trimming cost V 4 bases and J 0 bases, with 8 bases left between them.